This T cell receptor (beta chain) appears in the sequencing data of a study of cytomegalovirus exposure and HLA in healthy donors. Notes on the study in general: Presence/absence analyses rested on an assumption that sequencing depth was roughly uniform across donors. V- and J-gene trimming in TCR beta was tied to a missense DCLRE1C variant by an analysis performed later. A later analysis by the authors found several of the most significant clusters apparently linked to common viral pathogens. Reports credit the classifier with highly specific, highly sensitive diagnosis of cytomegalovirus status.

The CDR3 runs to 17 residues. With 2 bases removed from V and 0 bases from J, the gap between germline ends came to 15 bases. Germline loops: CDR1 MDHEN, CDR2 SYDVKM. Researchers ran the PCR with 60 Vbeta and 13 Jbeta primers. Using immunoSEQ multiplex PCR, the repertoire was profiled, and TCRdb retains in-frame clones only, with some absent. This sample has 170,000 or so clones, with 77% found just once. Notes on this clone: Its antigen is not known.

The sequencing sample was made of PBMCs. The gene calls are TRBV28 and TRBJ2-3, with D perhaps TRBD2 (6 bases). This clonotype was sampled from a woman in her sixties or seventies in good health and CMV-seropositive. CDR3 sequence (DNA): TGTGCCAGCAGTTTAGAAATGTTAGCGGCGAGCACAGATACGCAGTATTTT. As protein: CASSLEMLAASTDTQYF.